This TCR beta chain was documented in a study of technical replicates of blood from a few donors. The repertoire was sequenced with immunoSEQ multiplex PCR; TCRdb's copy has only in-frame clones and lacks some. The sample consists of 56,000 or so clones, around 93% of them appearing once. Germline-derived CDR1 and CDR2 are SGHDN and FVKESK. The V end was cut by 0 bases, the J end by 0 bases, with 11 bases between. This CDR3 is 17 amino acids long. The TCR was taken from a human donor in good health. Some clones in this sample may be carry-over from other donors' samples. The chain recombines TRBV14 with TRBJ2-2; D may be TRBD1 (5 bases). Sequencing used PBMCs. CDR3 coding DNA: TGTGCCAGCAGCCAAGATCTAACAGGAGCGAACACCGGGGAGCTGTTTTTT. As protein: CASSQDLTGANTGELFF.